This T cell receptor (beta chain) was retrieved from a study of blood T cell repertoires in COVID-19. Overall study context: Sites across the United States, Italy and Spain contributed samples from acute and convalescent COVID-19. T cells, B-cell-depleted T cells, or PBMCs provided the cDNA or gDNA that served as material.

This clone was seen just once. Original methodology: Cell counts per sample came from amplifying reference gene primers. Clones were read by immunoSEQ multiplex PCR, and TCRdb kept only the in-frame ones, dropping some. That table gives V, J and clone size, and the DNA gave D and trimming. The table includes 250,000 to 300,000 clones, 88% detected once. The CDR3 is made up of 15 amino acids. The ends lost 1 base at V and 4 bases at J; junction bases unmatched: 2. Germline lookup yields CDR1 LNHNV and CDR2 YYDKDF (reference sequence). J is TRBJ2-2 and V is TRBV15, with 8 bases matching TRBD2. Material for sequencing was peripheral blood. The clonotype originates from a woman between 40 and 55 years old who had recovered from COVID-19. The CDR3 nucleotides read TGTGCCACCAGCAGAGCAGGGACTAGCACCGGGGAGCTGTTTTTT. It translates to CATSRAGTSTGELFF.